The entry that follows covers one TCR beta chain sequence. Only in-frame clones appear in the TCRdb table, and some are missing; sequencing was by immunoSEQ multiplex PCR. Of around 250,000 clones listed, approximately 89% are singletons. This entry belongs to a study of blood T cell repertoires in COVID-19. CDR3 length equals 11 residues. Germline CDR1 is SEHNR and CDR2 is FQNEAQ (reference sequence). Trimming stripped 8 bases from V and 5 bases from J, with 7 bases between. This clonotype originated in a man aged 40-55 years with active or convalescent COVID-19. Sequenced: peripheral blood. The chain couples TRBV7-9 to TRBJ2-1; D gene uncertain. CDR3 nucleotides: TGTGCCAGCTTCCGTAACAATGAGCAGTTCTTC. Translated, it gives CASFRNNEQFF.